Below are 13 T cell receptor beta chains sequenced from a single sample in a study of regulatory T cells in long-lasting Graves disease. Sequencing libraries for TCR beta were prepared with iRepertoire HTBI primers and Arm-PCR of CDR3 regions. TCRdb independently ran MiXCR on the multiplex PCR reads; one entry per CDR3 protein. The data show 400,000 to 500,000 distinct CDR3 sequences, around 23% seen once. Indicated time point: persistent/refractory GD, antithyroid drugs over 5 years with positive TRAb. Generation of the TCR library employed RNA extracted from PBMCs. The sequences come from peripheral blood mononuclear cells (PBMCs), collected when the disease was refractory, from a patient treated with antithyroid drugs. Every receptor here comes from a female donor with Graves disease.

This chain uses TRBV20-1 with TRBJ2-4; 8 bases are a match to TRBD2. With 7 bases clipped from V and 5 bases from J, the junction kept 7 bases outside the gene matches. The CDR3 is 13 amino acids. CDR1 DFQATT and CDR2 SNEGSKA come from the germline V gene (reference sequence). The CDR3 protein is CSGLAGSQNIQYF. For the CDR3, the DNA is TGCAGTGGGCTAGCGGGTAGTCAAAACATTCAGTACTTC.

This clonotype has at least ten counts. The rearrangement uses TRBV2 and TRBJ2-2; 8 nucleotides line up with TRBD2. The V gene's germline CDR1 is SNHLY and CDR2 FYNNEI. The CDR3 sequence is 15 residues long. The J segment lost 4 bases and the V segment lost 8 bases, leaving 9 bases of the junction unmatched. The DNA of the CDR3 is TGTGCCAGCGGACTAGCCTTAATCGGCACCGGGGAGCTGTTTTTT. It is translated as CASGLALIGTGELFF.

This sequence joins TRBV29-1 and TRBJ2-3, with 8 nucleotides matching TRBD2. The CDR3 spans 14 residues. CDR1 and CDR2 (germline): SQVTM, ANQGSEA. V lost 5 bases to trimming and J lost 6 bases; unmatched junction nucleotides: 10. The CDR3 nucleotides are TGCAGCGTTCTAGGACTAGCACAATCGGATACGCAGTATTTT. It translates to CSVLGLAQSDTQYF.

This clonotype was recorded at least ten times. The gene calls are TRBV6-2 or TRBV6-3 and TRBJ2-5; 7 bases line up with TRBD1. Germline V gene sequence: CDR1 MNHEY, CDR2 SVGEGT. The CDR3 has 14 residues. Losses at the gene ends were 7 bases for V and 5 bases for J; bases not matched to a gene: 10. The CDR3 sequence is CASTRTTGLETQYF. CDR3 DNA: TGTGCCAGCACCAGGACGACAGGGTTGGAGACCCAGTACTTC.

The J gene is TRBJ1-1, the V gene TRBV29-1; the D is unclear. This CDR3 spans 8 amino acids. CDR1 is SQVTM, CDR2 ANQGSEA, per germline. CDR3 DNA sequence: TGCCCCGCTTTGGGAGCTTTCTTT. Its translation is CPALGAFF.

This clonotype was picked up a small number of times. The chain combines TRBV20-1 with TRBJ2-7; D uncertain. The CDR3 consists of 14 residues. The germline V gene encodes CDR1 DFQATT and CDR2 SNEGSKA (reference sequence). The ends were cut back, 0 bases at V and 0 bases at J, with 9 bases in the middle. CDR3 DNA: TGCAGTGCTAGAGAGGGCGTCTACTCCTACGAGCAGTACTTC. Residues: CSAREGVYSYEQYF.

This clonotype was seen many times. The rearrangement links TRBV6-1 to TRBJ2-5; 13 nucleotides match TRBD2. The V gene's germline CDR1 is MNHNS and CDR2 SASEGT. With V trimmed by 2 bases and J by 4 bases, 7 bases remained unmatched. The CDR3 has 17 residues. The CDR3 loop is CASSEHSRTSGRETQYF. The CDR3 nucleotides are TGTGCCAGCAGTGAACACTCCCGGACTAGCGGGAGAGAGACCCAGTACTTC.

As concerns this clonotype: Germline is not matched at one junction end, which may reflect a read error. The genes are TRBV28 and TRBJ2-7; D gene uncertain. The CDR3 sequence is 14 residues long. The germline gives CDR1 MDHEN, CDR2 SYDVKM. The CDR3 nucleotides are TGCGCCAGCAGCCAAAAGACCAGCTCCTACGAGCAGTACTTC. It specifies CASSQKTSSYEQYF. Full variable domain (rest looked up from reference TRBV28 and TRBJ2-7): DVKVTQSSRYLVKRTGEKVFLECVQDMDHENMFWYRQDPGLGLRLIYFSYDVKMKEKGDIPEGYSVSREKKERFSLILESASTNQTSMYLCASSQKTSSYEQYFGPGTRLTVT.

This clonotype was recorded only once. This sequence joins TRBV20-1 and TRBJ2-7; the D is unclear. Trimming left V 3 bases short and J 0 bases short, with 12 bases between. Germline lookup yields CDR1 DFQATT and CDR2 SNEGSKA (reference sequence). CDR3 size: 14 residues. The CDR3 DNA sequence: TGCAGTGCTAGGTCGGCTCGAAGCTCCTACGAGCAGTACTTC. Encoded protein: CSARSARSSYEQYF.

This clonotype was picked up many times. This rearrangement joins TRBV2 to TRBJ2-7; TRBD1 matches 7 bases. V trimming: 7 bases; J trimming: 2 bases; junction bases outside the gene matches: 5. CDR1 SNHLY and CDR2 FYNNEI come from the germline V gene. This CDR3 is built from 13 residues. In DNA form, the CDR3 reads TGTGCCAGCATCCGGGACAGCACCTACGAGCAGTACTTC. Amino acids: CASIRDSTYEQYF.

This clonotype was recorded many times. This rearrangement joins TRBV12-3 or TRBV12-4 to TRBJ1-1; 7 positions match TRBD1. Unmatched junction bases numbered 8, after V lost 4 bases and J lost 0 bases. CDR3 size: 16 residues. The CDR3 loop reads CASSSDWGQMNTEAFF. As DNA, the CDR3 is TGTGCCAGCAGTTCCGATTGGGGACAGATGAACACTGAAGCTTTCTTT.

With respect to this clonotype: The junction departs from the called germline gene at one end, perhaps through a read error. The rearrangement uses TRBV5-1 and TRBJ2-2, with TRBD2 matching over 9 bases. The CDR3 runs to 16 residues. Looked up from germline, CDR1 is SGHRS and CDR2 is YFSETQ. The CDR3 here is CAISLGLAGDTGELFF. CDR3 DNA sequence: TGCGCCATCAGCTTAGGATTAGCGGGAGACACCGGGGAGCTGTTTTTT.

V and J are TRBV27 and TRBJ2-7; D is unclear. Trimming took 3 bases from V and 0 from J, leaving 12 bases between them. The CDR3 spans 15 residues. Per germline, CDR1 MNHEY and CDR2 SMNVEV (reference sequence). The CDR3 region has the DNA TGTGCCAGCAGTTTGAGAGTAAGTTCCTCCTACGAGCAGTACTTC. It translates to CASSLRVSSSYEQYF.